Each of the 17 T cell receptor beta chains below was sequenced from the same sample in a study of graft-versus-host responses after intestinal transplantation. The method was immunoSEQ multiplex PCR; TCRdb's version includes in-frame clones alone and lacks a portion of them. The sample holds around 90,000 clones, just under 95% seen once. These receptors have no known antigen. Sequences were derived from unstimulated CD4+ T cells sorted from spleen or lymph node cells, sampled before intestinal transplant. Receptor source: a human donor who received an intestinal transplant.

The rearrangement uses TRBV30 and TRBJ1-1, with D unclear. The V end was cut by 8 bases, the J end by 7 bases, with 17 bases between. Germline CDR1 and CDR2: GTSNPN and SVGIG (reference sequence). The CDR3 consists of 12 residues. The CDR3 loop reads CAQCLRGNEAFF. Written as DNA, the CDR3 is TGTGCCCAATGCCTCCGGGGTAATGAAGCTTTCTTT.

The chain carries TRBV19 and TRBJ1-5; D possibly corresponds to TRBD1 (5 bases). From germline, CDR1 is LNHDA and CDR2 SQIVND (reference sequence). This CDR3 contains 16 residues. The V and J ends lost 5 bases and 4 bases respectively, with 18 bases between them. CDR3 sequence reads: CASSGDSGLQNQPQHF. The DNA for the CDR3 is TGTGCCAGTAGTGGCGACTCAGGGTTGCAGAATCAGCCCCAGCATTTT.

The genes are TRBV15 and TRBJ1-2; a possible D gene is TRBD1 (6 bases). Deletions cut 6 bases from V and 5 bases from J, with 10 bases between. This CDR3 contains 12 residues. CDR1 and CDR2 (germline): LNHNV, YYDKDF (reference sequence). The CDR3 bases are TGTGCCACCAGTAAACAGGGTTATGGCTACACCTTC. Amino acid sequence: CATSKQGYGYTF.

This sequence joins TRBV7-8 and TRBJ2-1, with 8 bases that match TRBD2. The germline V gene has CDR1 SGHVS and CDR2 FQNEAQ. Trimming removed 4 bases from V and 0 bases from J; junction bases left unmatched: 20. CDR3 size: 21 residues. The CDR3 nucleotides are TGTGCCAGCAGCTACAAGCGGGGGCTAGCGGTTCTAGATAGCTCCTACAATGAGCAGTTCTTC. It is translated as CASSYKRGLAVLDSSYNEQFF.

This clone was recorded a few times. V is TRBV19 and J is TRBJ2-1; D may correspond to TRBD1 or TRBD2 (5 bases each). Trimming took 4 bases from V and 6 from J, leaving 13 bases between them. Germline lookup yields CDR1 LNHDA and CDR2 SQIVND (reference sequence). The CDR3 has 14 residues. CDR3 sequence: CASSRDLDSNEQFF. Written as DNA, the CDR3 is TGTGCCAGTAGTAGGGACCTGGACTCCAATGAGCAGTTCTTC.

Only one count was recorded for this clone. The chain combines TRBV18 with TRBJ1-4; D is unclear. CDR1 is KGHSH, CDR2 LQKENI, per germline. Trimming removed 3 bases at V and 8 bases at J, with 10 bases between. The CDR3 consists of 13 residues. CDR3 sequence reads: CASSPGRREKLFF. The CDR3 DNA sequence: TGTGCCAGCTCACCGGGGAGACGGGAAAAACTGTTTTTT.

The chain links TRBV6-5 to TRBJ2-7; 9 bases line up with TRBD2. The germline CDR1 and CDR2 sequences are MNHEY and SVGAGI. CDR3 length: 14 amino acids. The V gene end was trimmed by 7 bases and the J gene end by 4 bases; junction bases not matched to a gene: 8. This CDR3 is CASNPGLARYEQYF. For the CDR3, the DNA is TGTGCCAGCAATCCGGGACTAGCACGATACGAGCAGTACTTC.

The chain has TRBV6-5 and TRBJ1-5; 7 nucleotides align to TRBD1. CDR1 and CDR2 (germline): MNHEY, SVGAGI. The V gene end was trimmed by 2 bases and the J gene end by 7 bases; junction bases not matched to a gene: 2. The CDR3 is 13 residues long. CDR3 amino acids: CASSYNRGQPQHF. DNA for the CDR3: TGTGCCAGCAGTTACAACAGGGGCCAGCCCCAGCATTTT.

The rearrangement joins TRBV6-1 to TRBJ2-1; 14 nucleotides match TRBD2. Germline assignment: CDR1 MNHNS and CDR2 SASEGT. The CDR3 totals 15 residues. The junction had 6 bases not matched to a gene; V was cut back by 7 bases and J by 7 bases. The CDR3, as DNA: TGTGCCAGCACGACTAGCGGGAGGGGTTTGAATGAGCAGTTCTTC. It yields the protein CASTTSGRGLNEQFF.

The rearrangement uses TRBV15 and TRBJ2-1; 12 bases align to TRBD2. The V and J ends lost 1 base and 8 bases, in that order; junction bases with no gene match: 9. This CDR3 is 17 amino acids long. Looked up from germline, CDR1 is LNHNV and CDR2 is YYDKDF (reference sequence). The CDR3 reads CATSRVKTSGRRHEQFF. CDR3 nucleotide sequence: TGTGCCACCAGCAGAGTAAAGACTAGCGGGAGAAGGCATGAGCAGTTCTTC.

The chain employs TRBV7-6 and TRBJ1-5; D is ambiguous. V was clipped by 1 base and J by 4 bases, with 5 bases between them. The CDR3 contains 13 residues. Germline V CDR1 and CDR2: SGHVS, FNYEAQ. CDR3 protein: CASSLDRNQPQHF. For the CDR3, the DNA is TGTGCCAGCAGCTTAGATAGGAATCAGCCCCAGCATTTT.

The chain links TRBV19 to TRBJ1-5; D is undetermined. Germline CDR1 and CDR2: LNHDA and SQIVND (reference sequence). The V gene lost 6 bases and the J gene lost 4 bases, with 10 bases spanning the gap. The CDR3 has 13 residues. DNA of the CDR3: TGTGCCAGTAGCAACGGACCAAATCAGCCCCAGCATTTT. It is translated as CASSNGPNQPQHF.

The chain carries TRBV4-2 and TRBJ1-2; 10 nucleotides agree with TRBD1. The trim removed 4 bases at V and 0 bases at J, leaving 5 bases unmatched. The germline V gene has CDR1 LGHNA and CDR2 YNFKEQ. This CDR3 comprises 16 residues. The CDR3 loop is CASSPDRGRTNYGYTF. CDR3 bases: TGTGCCAGCAGCCCAGACAGGGGGCGAACTAACTATGGCTACACCTTC.

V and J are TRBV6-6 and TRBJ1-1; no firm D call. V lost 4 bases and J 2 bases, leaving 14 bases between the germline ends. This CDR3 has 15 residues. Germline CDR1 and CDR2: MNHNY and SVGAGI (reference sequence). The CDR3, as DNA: TGTGCCAGCAGTTCCGCCCTCGGGAGCAACACTGAAGCTTTCTTT. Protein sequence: CASSSALGSNTEAFF.

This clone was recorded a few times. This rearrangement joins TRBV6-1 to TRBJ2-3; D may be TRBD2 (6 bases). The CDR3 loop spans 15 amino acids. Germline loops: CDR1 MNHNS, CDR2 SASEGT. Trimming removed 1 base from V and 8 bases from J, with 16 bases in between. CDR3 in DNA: TGTGCCAGCAGTGAAGTACCACTCGGGGGAGGTACGCAGTATTTT. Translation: CASSEVPLGGGTQYF.

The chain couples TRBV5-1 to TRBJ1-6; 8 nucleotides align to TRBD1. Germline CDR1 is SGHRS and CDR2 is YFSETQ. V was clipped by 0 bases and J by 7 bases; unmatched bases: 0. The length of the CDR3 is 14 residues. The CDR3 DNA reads TGCGCCAGCAGCTTGGACAGGGGGAATTCACCCCTCCACTTT. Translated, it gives CASSLDRGNSPLHF.

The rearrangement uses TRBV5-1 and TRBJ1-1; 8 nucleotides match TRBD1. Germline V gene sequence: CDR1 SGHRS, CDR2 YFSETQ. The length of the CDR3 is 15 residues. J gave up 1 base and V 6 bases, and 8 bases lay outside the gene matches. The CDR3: CASNSGGTENTEAFF. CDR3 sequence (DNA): TGCGCCAGCAATTCAGGGGGCACAGAGAACACTGAAGCTTTCTTT.